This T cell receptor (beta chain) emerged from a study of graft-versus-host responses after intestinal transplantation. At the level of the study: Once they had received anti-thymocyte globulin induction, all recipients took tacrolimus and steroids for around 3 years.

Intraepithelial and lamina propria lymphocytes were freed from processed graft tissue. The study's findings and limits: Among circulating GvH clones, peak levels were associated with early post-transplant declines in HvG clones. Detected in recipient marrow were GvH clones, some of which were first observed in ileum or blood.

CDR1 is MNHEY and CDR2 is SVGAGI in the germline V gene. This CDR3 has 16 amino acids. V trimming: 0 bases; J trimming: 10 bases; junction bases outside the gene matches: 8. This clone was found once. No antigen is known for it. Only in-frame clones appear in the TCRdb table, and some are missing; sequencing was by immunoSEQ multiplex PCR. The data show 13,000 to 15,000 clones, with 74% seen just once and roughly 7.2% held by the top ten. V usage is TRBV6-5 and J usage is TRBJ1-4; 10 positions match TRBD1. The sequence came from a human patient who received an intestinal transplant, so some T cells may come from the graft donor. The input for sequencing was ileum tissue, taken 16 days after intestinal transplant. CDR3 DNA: TGTGCCAGCAGTTACTCTAGGTGGGACAGGGGTGGAAAACTGTTTTTT. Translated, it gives CASSYSRWDRGGKLFF.